The T cell receptor (beta chain) described here comes from a study of shared clonotypes between healthy human individuals. V lost 9 bases to trimming and J lost 8 bases; unmatched junction nucleotides: 6. The germline V gene encodes CDR1 MNHNS and CDR2 SASEGT. There are 13 residues in the CDR3. Produced via immunoSEQ multiplex PCR; TCRdb's table is partial and in-frame only. The profile covers 950,000 to 1,100,000 clones, with more than 60% appearing a single time and about 1.5% taken by the ten largest. The sequenced sample consisted of memory CD4+ T cells sorted from blood. The subset is: CD45RA-negative fraction. This sequence joins TRBV6-1 and TRBJ1-4; 10 bases line up with TRBD1. The sequence derives from a man aged 18-30 years in good health. In DNA, the CDR3 is TGTGCCAGTTGGTCGGGACAGGGGGAAAAACTGTTTTTT. Translating gives CASWSGQGEKLFF.